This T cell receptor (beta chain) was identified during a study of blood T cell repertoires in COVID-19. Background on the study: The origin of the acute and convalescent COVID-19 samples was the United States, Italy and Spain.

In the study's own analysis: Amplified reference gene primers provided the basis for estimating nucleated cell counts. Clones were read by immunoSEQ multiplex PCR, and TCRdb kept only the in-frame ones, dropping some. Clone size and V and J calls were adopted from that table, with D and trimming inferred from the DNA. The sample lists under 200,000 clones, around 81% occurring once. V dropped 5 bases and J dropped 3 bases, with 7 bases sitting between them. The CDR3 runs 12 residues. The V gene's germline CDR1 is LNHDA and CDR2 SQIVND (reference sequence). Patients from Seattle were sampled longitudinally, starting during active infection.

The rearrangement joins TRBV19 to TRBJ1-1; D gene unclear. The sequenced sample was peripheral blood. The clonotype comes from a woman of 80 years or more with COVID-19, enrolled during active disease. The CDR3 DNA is TGTGCCAGTAGTGAGCCCCACACTGAAGCTTTCTTT. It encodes CASSEPHTEAFF.